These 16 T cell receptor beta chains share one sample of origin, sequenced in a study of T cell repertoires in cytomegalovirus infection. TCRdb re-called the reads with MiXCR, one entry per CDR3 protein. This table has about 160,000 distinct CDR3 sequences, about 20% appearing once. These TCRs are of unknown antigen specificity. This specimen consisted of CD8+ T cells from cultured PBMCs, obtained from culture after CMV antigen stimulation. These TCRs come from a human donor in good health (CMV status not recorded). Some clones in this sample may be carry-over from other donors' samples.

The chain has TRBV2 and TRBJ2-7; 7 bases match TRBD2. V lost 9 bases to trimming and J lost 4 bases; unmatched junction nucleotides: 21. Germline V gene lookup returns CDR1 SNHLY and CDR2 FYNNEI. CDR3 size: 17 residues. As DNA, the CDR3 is TGTGCCAGGGGGGGGAACGACGAGGGTCTTAATAAATACGAGCAGTACTTC. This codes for CARGGNDEGLNKYEQYF.

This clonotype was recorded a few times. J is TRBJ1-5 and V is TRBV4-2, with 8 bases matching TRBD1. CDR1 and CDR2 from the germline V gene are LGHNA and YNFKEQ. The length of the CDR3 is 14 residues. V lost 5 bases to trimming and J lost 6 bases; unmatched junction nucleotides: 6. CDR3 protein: CASSDRGNSQPQHF. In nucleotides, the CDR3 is TGTGCCAGCAGCGACAGGGGTAATTCTCAGCCCCAGCATTTT.

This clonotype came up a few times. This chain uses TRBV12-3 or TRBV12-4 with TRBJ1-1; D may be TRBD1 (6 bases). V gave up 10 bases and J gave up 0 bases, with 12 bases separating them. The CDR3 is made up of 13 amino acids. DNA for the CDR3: TGTGCCACCCGGACAGAACTGAACACTGAAGCTTTCTTT. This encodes CATRTELNTEAFF.

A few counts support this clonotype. This chain's CDR3 is CASSLYEWGQGPIRGGQPQHF. The CDR3 DNA is TGTGCCAGCAGTTTATATGAATGGGGACAGGGTCCTATTCGGGGGGGTCAGCCCCAGCATTTT. The V gene is TRBV28, the J gene TRBJ1-5; 9 bases match TRBD1. Germline-derived CDR1 and CDR2 are MDHEN and SYDVKM. The CDR3 length is 21 residues. V trimming: 1 base; J trimming: 6 bases; junction bases outside the gene matches: 22.

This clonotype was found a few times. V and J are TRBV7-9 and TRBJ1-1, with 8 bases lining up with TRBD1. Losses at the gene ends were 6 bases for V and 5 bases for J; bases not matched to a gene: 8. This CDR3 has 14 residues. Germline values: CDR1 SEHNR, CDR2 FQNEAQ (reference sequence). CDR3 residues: CASSSTGGGTEAFF. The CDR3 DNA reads TGTGCCAGCAGTTCCACAGGGGGAGGGACTGAAGCTTTCTTT.

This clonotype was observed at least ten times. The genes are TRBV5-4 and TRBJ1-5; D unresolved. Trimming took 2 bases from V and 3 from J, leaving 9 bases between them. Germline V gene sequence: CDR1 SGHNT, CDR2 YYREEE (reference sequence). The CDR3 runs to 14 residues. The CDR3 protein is CASSLSGSNQPQHF. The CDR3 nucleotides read TGTGCCAGCAGCTTATCTGGGTCCAATCAGCCCCAGCATTTT.

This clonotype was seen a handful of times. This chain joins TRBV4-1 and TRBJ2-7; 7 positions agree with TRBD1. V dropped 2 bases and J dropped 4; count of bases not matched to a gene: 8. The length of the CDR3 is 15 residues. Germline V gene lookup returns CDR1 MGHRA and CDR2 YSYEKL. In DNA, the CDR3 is TGCGCCAGCAGCCAAATTATAGGGGGCAAATACGAGCAGTACTTC. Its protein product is CASSQIIGGKYEQYF.

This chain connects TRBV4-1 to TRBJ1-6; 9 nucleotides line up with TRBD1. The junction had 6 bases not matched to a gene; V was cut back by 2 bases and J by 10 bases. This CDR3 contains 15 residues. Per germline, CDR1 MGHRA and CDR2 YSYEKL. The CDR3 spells CASSQSQGAGSPLHF. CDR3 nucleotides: TGCGCCAGCAGCCAATCACAGGGGGCCGGGTCACCCCTCCACTTT.

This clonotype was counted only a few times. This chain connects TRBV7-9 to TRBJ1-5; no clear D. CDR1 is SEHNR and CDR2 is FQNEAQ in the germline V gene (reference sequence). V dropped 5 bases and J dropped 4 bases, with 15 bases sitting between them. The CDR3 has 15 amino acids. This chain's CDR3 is CASSPWTGPNQPQHF. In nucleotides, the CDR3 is TGTGCCAGCAGCCCCTGGACTGGGCCTAATCAGCCCCAGCATTTT.

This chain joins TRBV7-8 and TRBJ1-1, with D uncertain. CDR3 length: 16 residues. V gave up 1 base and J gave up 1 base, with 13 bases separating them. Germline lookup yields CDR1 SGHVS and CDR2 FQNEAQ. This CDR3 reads CASSLEAGYGNTEAFF. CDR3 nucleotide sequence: TGTGCCAGCAGCTTAGAGGCCGGGTATGGGAACACTGAAGCTTTCTTT.

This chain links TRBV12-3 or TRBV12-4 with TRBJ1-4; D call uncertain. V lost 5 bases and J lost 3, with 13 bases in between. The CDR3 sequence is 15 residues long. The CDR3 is CASSQTVAANEKLFF. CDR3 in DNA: TGTGCCAGCAGTCAGACCGTGGCAGCTAATGAAAAACTGTTTTTT.

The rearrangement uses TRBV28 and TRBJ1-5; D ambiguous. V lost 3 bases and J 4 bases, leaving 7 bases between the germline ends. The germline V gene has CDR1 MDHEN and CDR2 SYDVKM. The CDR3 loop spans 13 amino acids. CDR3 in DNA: TGTGCCAGCAGTTTCTTAGGTAATCAGCCCCAGCATTTT. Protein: CASSFLGNQPQHF. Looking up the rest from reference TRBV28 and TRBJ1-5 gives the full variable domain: DVKVTQSSRYLVKRTGEKVFLECVQDMDHENMFWYRQDPGLGLRLIYFSYDVKMKEKGDIPEGYSVSREKKERFSLILESASTNQTSMYLCASSFLGNQPQHFGDGTRLSIL.

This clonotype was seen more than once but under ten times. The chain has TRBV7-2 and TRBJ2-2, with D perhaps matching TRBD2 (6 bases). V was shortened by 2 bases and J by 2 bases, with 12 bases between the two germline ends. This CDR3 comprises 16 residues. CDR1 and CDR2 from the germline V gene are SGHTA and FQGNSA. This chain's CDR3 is CASSLLRRDNTGELFF. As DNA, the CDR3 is TGTGCCAGCAGCTTATTGCGGAGGGACAACACCGGGGAGCTGTTTTTT.

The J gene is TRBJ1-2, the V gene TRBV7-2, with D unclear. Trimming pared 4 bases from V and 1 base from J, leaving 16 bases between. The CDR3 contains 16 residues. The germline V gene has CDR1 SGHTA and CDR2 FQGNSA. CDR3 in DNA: TGTGCCAGCAGCTCCCAGGACTTCCGAAGTAACTATGGCTACACCTTC. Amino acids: CASSSQDFRSNYGYTF.

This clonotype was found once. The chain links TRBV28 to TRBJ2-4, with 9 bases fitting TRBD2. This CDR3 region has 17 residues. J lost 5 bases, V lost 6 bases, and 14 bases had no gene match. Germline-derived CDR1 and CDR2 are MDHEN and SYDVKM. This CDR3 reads CASSAPRGGRAENIQYF. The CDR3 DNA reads TGTGCCAGCAGCGCACCTAGGGGCGGGAGGGCCGAAAACATTCAGTACTTC.

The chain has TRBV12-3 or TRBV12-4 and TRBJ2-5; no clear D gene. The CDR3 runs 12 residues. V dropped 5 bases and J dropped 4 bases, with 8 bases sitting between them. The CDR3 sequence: CASSTMGETQYF. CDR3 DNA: TGTGCCAGCAGTACTATGGGAGAGACCCAGTACTTC.